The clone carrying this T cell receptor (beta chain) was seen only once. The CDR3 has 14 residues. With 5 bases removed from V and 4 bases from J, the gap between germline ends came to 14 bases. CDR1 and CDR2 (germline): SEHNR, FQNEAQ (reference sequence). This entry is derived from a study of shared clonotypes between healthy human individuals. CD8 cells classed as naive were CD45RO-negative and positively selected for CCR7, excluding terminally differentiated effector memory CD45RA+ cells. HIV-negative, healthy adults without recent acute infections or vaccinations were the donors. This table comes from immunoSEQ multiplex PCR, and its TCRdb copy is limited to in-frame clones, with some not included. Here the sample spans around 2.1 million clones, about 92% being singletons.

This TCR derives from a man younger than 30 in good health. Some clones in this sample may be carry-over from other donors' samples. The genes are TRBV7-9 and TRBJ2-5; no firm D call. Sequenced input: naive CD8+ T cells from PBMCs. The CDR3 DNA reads TGTGCCAGCAGCCCTAGTCCCAGTTCAGAGACCCAGTACTTC. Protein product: CASSPSPSSETQYF.